These 4 T cell receptor beta chains were all obtained from the same sample, sequenced in a study of cytotoxic CD8 clonotypes in ibrutinib-treated CLL. Sequencing used immunoSEQ multiplex PCR; TCRdb keeps in-frame clones, though not all of them. The sample yields 250,000 to 350,000 clones, roughly three quarters seen once. Sequenced material: PBMCs, taken at disease progression, from a patient treated with ibrutinib. These receptors were taken from a human donor with chronic lymphocytic leukemia.

The J gene is TRBJ2-7, the V gene TRBV6-5; D not certain. The CDR3 loop spans 13 amino acids. From germline, CDR1 is MNHEY and CDR2 SVGAGI. Trimming left V 5 bases short and J 3 bases short, with 11 bases between. The CDR3 DNA follows: TGTGCCAGCAGTCTAGGGTATCGCTACGAGCAGTACTTC. Its protein product is CASSLGYRYEQYF.

The chain links TRBV7-2 to TRBJ2-6; D is perhaps TRBD2 (6 bases). Germline CDR1 and CDR2: SGHTA and FQGNSA. Trimming pared 2 bases from V and 2 bases from J, leaving 7 bases between. The CDR3 consists of 15 residues. CDR3 bases: TGTGCCAGCAGCTTATGGGGGGCTGGGGCCAACGTCCTGACTTTC. This gives the protein CASSLWGAGANVLTF.

V is TRBV28 and J is TRBJ2-7; 7 bases are a match to TRBD1. The CDR3 has 16 residues. From germline, CDR1 is MDHEN and CDR2 SYDVKM. V shed 2 bases and J 0 bases; nucleotides not matched to a gene: 7. CDR3 DNA sequence: TGTGCCAGCAGTTTAGGCCTCCGGGACAGCTCCTACGAGCAGTACTTC. Translated, it gives CASSLGLRDSSYEQYF.

The chain couples TRBV2 to TRBJ2-3; the D gene is possibly TRBD1 (7 bases). The germline V and J ends were trimmed by 6 bases and 2 bases, with 12 bases remaining between them. CDR3 length: 14 amino acids. CDR1 and CDR2 (germline): SNHLY, FYNNEI. The CDR3 coding sequence is TGTGCCAGCAGCTCAGGGGGGTCCACAGATACGCAGTATTTT. Amino acids: CASSSGGSTDTQYF. The full variable domain, in which reference TRBV2 and TRBJ2-3 provide the parts outside the CDR3, is EPEVTQTPSHQVTQMGQEVILRCVPISNHLYFYWYRQILGQKVEFLVSFYNNEISEKSEIFDDQFSVERPDGSNFTLKIRSTKLEDSAMYFCASSSGGSTDTQYFGPGTRLTVL.